The sequence of this TCR beta chain was determined in a study of cytomegalovirus exposure and HLA in healthy donors (dated by TCRdb to 2017 to 2019). At the level of the whole study: An earlier analysis of roughly 630 of the donors reported about 250 Gb of sequence data and 120 million or so unique TCR beta sequences from around 200 million T cells. To study patterns of TCR occurrence, a later analysis re-analyzed previously published TCR beta repertoires from around 670 donors and added high-resolution HLA genotyping. Donor age, sex, ethnicity and CMV serostatus were collected together with the repertoire data. Using immunosequencing, the study profiled T cell repertoires from around 670 subjects and related those repertoires to cytomegalovirus serostatus. Genome-wide SNP genotypes for about 65% of the roughly 700 donors were used in a later genetic analysis, which treated that subset as a discovery cohort. Roughly five DR-DQ haplotypes were treated as single units for association and clustering because of strong linkage in the cohort. Of the approximately 400 genotyped donors, approximately 82% fell in the genetic ancestry cluster associated with self-reported Caucasian donors. In an earlier analysis of roughly 540 of the donors, high-throughput TCR beta sequencing was used to judge whether each TCR beta V gene segment behaved as functional or pseudogenic. A separate validation cohort of about 110 different subjects was used in addition to the roughly 640-subject first cohort. On average, around 240,000 unique TCR beta nucleotide sequences were sequenced per donor among some 420 genotyped donors of the cohort, with roughly 18% of those sequences being non-productive. The study aimed to test whether signatures of past pathogen exposure could be identified by cataloging public T cell receptors. In the later analysis, no new phenotypic data were used to find candidate immune exposures; instead, reliance was placed on TCR beta sequences and their occurrence across donors. The number of donors typed differed by locus, with roughly 620-640 for A, B, C, DRB1 and DQB1, 522 for DQA1, about 610 for DPA1, and under 490 for DPB1. To predict cytomegalovirus infection status, the study brought together high-throughput TCR immunosequencing, statistical association of individual TCRs with disease status, and machine learning. HLA typing covered class I and class II loci at four-digit resolution. Every repertoire in the discovery cohort had been generated on one and the same sequencing platform. About 330 gigabases of sequencing data and 70 million to 100 million unique TCR sequences made up an early release that covered approximately 620 HLA-typed donors.

The CDR3 measures 14 amino acids from cysteine to phenylalanine. The sequence is cut down to CDR3 DNA, 42 bases in frame from base 1. CDR1 SGHRS and CDR2 YFSETQ were looked up in the germline V gene. V was cut back by 4 bases and J by 7 bases, leaving a gap of 17 bases between them. Library method: the immunoSEQ multiplex PCR assay. For the multiplex PCR, a mixture combining 60 forward primers for TCR Vbeta segments and 13 reverse primers for TCR Jbeta segments was used. A multiplex PCR assay on genomic DNA amplified the CDR3 region of rearranged TCR beta genes. The amplified TCR beta libraries were sequenced on the Illumina HiSeq System as 87-base-pair reads. Per the original workflow: A later analysis counted some 80 million unique TCR beta chains across the approximately 700 repertoires, and roughly 10 million of these chains were shared by at least two donors. Raw reads were error-corrected and collapsed into unique sequences with a nearest-neighbor algorithm that merged closely related sequences to remove PCR and sequencing errors. To assign V, D and J gene segments, CDR3 sequences were aligned to IMGT reference sequences. For a sequence to be retained, a match of at least six nucleotides was required to both a V gene segment and a J gene segment. Rearrangements were classified as productive when the CDR3 lacked stop codons and remained in frame with V and J, and all other rearrangements were classified as non-productive. Following IMGT convention, CDR3 was defined as the stretch from the second conserved V-encoded cysteine up to the conserved J-encoded phenylalanine. Sequences without an unambiguous match to a single V gene segment were excluded from the earlier analysis of approximately 600 of the donors. An earlier analysis of 587 of the donors called V segments functional above 56.7% productive rearrangements and segregating when the between-donor standard deviation exceeded 5%. A statistical classification framework was built to diagnose cytomegalovirus status from the catalog of TCR beta chain sequences. In a later analysis, V and J genes were assigned by comparing TCR nucleotide sequences against IMGT/GENE-DB human TR gene sequences. The TCRdist pipeline was used in a later analysis to assign CDR3 sequences and most-parsimonious VDJ recombination scenarios. A later analysis defined each TCR beta chain by its CDR3 amino acid sequence plus V-gene family, and excluded reads lacking a unique V-gene family. A later analysis removed nearly 600 highly shared, low-generation-probability nucleotide sequences to deal with suspected cross-contamination and a sequencing artifact. A later analysis calculated a clonal expansion index for each public chain from normalized within-repertoire ranks of inferred template counts. In a later analysis, generation probabilities were computed using a VDJ recombination model fitted to out-of-frame rearrangements, and the results were checked against IGoR. In a later analysis, hypergeometric tests were used to score TCR-TCR, TCR-HLA and TCR-CMV co-occurrence, with a repertoire-size bias correction applied to TCR pairs. False discovery rates were estimated in a later analysis by permuting HLA or CMV assignments 20 times. In a later analysis, co-occurring TCRs were grouped with DBSCAN, and TCRdist sequence similarity was added when clustering was performed within HLA-allele-positive subsets. Co-occurrence clustering excluded repertoires with fewer than 30,000 or more than 120,000 public chains, plus five with anomalous nucleotide sharing. The table was pulled from immuneACCESS by TCRdb, which kept in-frame rearrangements only. Such tables lose some clones; where checked, under half of the loss comes from unresolved V genes, and the rest has no known cause. D and trimming were read from the DNA, whereas the V and J calls and clone size are those reported in that table. The sample table holds 100,000 to 150,000 clones, of which approximately 87% were seen once. Around 20% of the sample is held by the ten biggest clonotypes.

A remark on this clone: The target of this receptor is not known. The sample holds no much larger clone one base away, and base qualities are not on file.

In total, 500 to 700 healthy bone marrow donors made up the cohort. Cohort members were all nominally healthy when sampled, although unrecorded immune exposures were likely present. The donor tested CMV seropositive and was one of the 289 seropositive cohort members. Each donor provided a peripheral blood sample, and peripheral blood mononuclear cells were used for TCR beta sequencing. The Qiagen DNeasy Blood Extraction Kit was used to extract genomic DNA from the blood cell samples. General findings and caveats noted by the study authors: In an earlier analysis of some 540 of the donors, most TCR beta V segments appeared in productive rearrangements about 87% or about 30% of the time, broadly matching IMGT annotations. Most TCR sequences were seen in very few donors, while some public TCRs were found in many individuals. In vitro tests confirmed that three of the cytomegalovirus-associated TCR beta chains recognize cytomegalovirus antigens. According to a later genetic analysis, donors in an Asian-associated ancestry cluster had fewer N-insertions in productive TCRs than the approximately 670-donor mean. The study gave a list of over 150 TCR beta chains associated with cytomegalovirus. Strong co-occurrence of HLA alleles, especially DR and DQ, made assigning TCR associations to individual alleles difficult. For the cohort, immune exposure information was limited to CMV serostatus. A later analysis reported that several top co-occurrence clusters appeared linked to parvovirus B19, influenza, CMV and Epstein-Barr virus. Some IMGT-functional V segments, including TRBV6-2 and TRBV6-3, could not be told apart with the 87-base-pair reads, so those segments were excluded. A later analysis associated 15,000 or so TCR beta sequences with specific HLA alleles at a false discovery rate of 0.05. A further reported finding was that TCR beta sequences accurately predicted the HLA-A and HLA-B alleles for most subjects in the first cohort. The authors suggested that the approach could potentially be generalized to other disease states and immunological phenotypes. Because HLA typing was unavailable for some donors at each locus, only the typed subset was used in association tests. In a later analysis, TCR association rates were found to vary across HLA loci, with the most associated TCRs seen for DRB1 alleles and the fewest for HLA-C alleles. Correlated functional status among segregating V segments might be attributable to linkage disequilibrium, but an unknown experimental factor could not be ruled out. About 17 rarely observed V segments, including chromosome 9 orphons, were excluded from the earlier analysis of some 590 of the donors because counts were too low. A cluster of highly shared sequence variants was judged likely to represent a technical artifact of the sequencing pipeline. In this cohort, only TCR beta chains were sequenced, and detectable features were limited by the absence of alpha or paired-chain data. A later genetic analysis associated a missense DCLRE1C variant with V-gene and J-gene trimming of TCR beta chains, and an independent cohort replicated the association. The classifier was reported to diagnose cytomegalovirus status with high specificity and sensitivity in both the original cohort and the validation cohort. In a later analysis, HLA-associated TCR beta chains showed more clonal expansion and lower generation probabilities than non-associated chains that were equally common. According to a later analysis, most CMV-associated TCR beta chains appeared to be HLA-restricted, and the HLA associations seemed to be driven largely by CMV exposure. Roughly uniform sequencing depth across donors was assumed in presence/absence analyses, although this assumption may not hold.

The rearrangement joined TRBV5-1 to TRBJ2-5, and possibly TRBD1, on 6 matching bases. This TCR was recovered from a man aged 18 to 29 in good health and CMV-seropositive. Sequencing was carried out using PBMCs. CDR3 loop: CASSTDGQGGTQYF. Read as DNA, the sequence is TGCGCCAGCAGCACGGACGGACAAGGGGGGACCCAGTACTTC.